This T cell receptor (beta chain) was identified during a study of T cell changes during pregnancy in multiple sclerosis. CDR1 LGHNA and CDR2 YSLEER come from the germline V gene. V dropped 5 bases and J dropped 7; count of bases not matched to a gene: 5. There are 13 residues in the CDR3. Repertoires were generated with immunoSEQ multiplex PCR, while TCRdb's copy carries only in-frame clones and drops some. Of 85,000 to 100,000 clones detected, around 93% appear once; the ten largest clones hold around 0.93%. The sample here was peripheral blood, taken before pregnancy. The chain joins TRBV4-3 to TRBJ2-1; TRBD2 matches at 7 bases. The source of this sequence is a female donor with multiple sclerosis, enrolled in a pregnancy study. The CDR3 protein is CASSFTGGNEQFF. The CDR3 nucleotides are TGCGCCAGCAGCTTCACGGGGGGTAATGAGCAGTTCTTC.